Listed below are T cell receptor beta chains from one sample, sequenced in a study of cytomegalovirus exposure and HLA in healthy donors. Repertoires were generated with immunoSEQ multiplex PCR, while TCRdb's copy carries only in-frame clones and drops some. The sample includes 150,000 or so clones, 77% of them seen just once. The sequenced sample consisted of PBMCs. These receptors were obtained from a man between 45 and 60 years old in good health and CMV-seropositive. Both conserved end residues are part of each CDR3. D genes are given only for firm matches. Clone sizes are given selectively: once, few, many, or a class where the clone is expanded.

cdr3_length,v_call,clone_size,d_call,j_call,cdr3_nt,cdr3_aa
13,TRBV7-6,.,.,TRBJ1-2,TGTGCCAGCAGCCTGGACCAGGGTTATGGCTACACCTTC,CASSLDQGYGYTF
15,TRBV27,few,.,TRBJ1-5,TGTGCCAGCAGTCCCCGGTGGGGGGGCAATCAGCCCCAGCATTTT,CASSPRWGGNQPQHF
16,TRBV10-3,.,TRBD2,TRBJ2-3,TGTGCCATCAGTGATCGGACGGGGGGTAACACAGATACGCAGTATTTT,CAISDRTGGNTDTQYF
15,TRBV28,few,.,TRBJ2-5,TGTGCCAGCAGTCCCTCGGGAGGGGGCCTAGGGACCCAGTACTTC,CASSPSGGGLGTQYF
15,TRBV25-1,.,TRBD1,TRBJ2-6,TGTGCCAGCCAGGGGGCAGTGGCTGGGGCCAACGTCCTGACTTTC,CASQGAVAGANVLTF
18,TRBV5-1,.,.,TRBJ1-2,TGCGCCAGCAGCTTGGGGTCGGGGCGTGGGGGCGCGGGTCGTGGCTACACCTTC,CASSLGSGRGGAGRGYTF
16,TRBV5-1,.,.,TRBJ1-3,TGCGCCAGCAGCTTGGAGGCGGGGGAAGAAGGAAACACCATATATTTT,CASSLEAGEEGNTIYF
12,TRBV25-1,.,.,TRBJ2-3,TGTGCCAGCCTAGCAGGACGTGATACGCAGTATTTT,CASLAGRDTQYF
17,TRBV7-9,.,.,TRBJ2-5,TGTGCCAGCAGCTTAGGGGCCCTGACAGGTAGCAAAGAGACCCAGTACTTC,CASSLGALTGSKETQYF
14,TRBV5-5,few,.,TRBJ2-7,TGTGCCAGCAGCTTCATGAGGAGCTCCTACGAGCAGTACTTC,CASSFMRSSYEQYF
19,TRBV9,few,TRBD2,TRBJ2-5,TGTGCCAGCAGCGTCGGACTAGCGGGGGGGCAGACTAACGGAGAGACCCAGTACTTC,CASSVGLAGGQTNGETQYF
19,TRBV4-2,.,.,TRBJ1-6,TGTGCCAGCAGCCAAGATATAGTTGGCGGGGGCCCACGGGATTCACCCCTCCACTTT,CASSQDIVGGGPRDSPLHF
15,TRBV28,.,TRBD2,TRBJ2-7,TGTGCCAGCAGTGGGGGACTAGCGGGGGCCTACGAGCAGTACTTC,CASSGGLAGAYEQYF
14,TRBV19,few,TRBD1,TRBJ1-2,TGTGCCAGTAGTATAGACATACAGGGGTATGGCTACACCTTC,CASSIDIQGYGYTF
15,TRBV9,few,.,TRBJ1-6,TGTGCCAGCAGCGTAGAGAGGGTGTATAATTCACCCCTCCACTTT,CASSVERVYNSPLHF
17,TRBV9,.,TRBD1,TRBJ1-4,TGTGCCAGCAGCGAGGGACAGGGGGCAGTTTGGAATGAAAAACTGTTTTTT,CASSEGQGAVWNEKLFF
13,TRBV7-2,few,TRBD1,TRBJ2-5,TGTGCCAGCAGACAGGGGATCCAAGAGACCCAGTACTTC,CASRQGIQETQYF
13,TRBV5-1,once,.,TRBJ2-5,TGCGCCAGCAGCTTGGACAGGGCAGAGACCCAGTACTTC,CASSLDRAETQYF
15,TRBV4-1,.,.,TRBJ1-2,TGCGCCAGCAGCCGCCCACAGGGAGCTAACTATGGCTACACCTTC,CASSRPQGANYGYTF
14,TRBV28,.,.,TRBJ1-1,TGTGCCAGCAGTACCCCCGGGGGTGGAACTGAAGCTTTCTTT,CASSTPGGGTEAFF
16,TRBV7-2,.,TRBD1,TRBJ2-3,TGTGCCAGCAGCTCGGCAGGGGGCGGGATCCCAGATACGCAGTATTTT,CASSSAGGGIPDTQYF
13,TRBV9,.,TRBD2,TRBJ2-7,TGTGCCAGCAGTGCTAGCGGGTTCCACGAGCAGTACTTC,CASSASGFHEQYF
16,TRBV9,.,.,TRBJ1-2,TGTGCCAGCAGCCGATCCACGACAGGAGCGGCTTATGGCTACACCTTC,CASSRSTTGAAYGYTF
14,TRBV19,.,.,TRBJ1-5,TGTGCCAGTAGTACTACCGGGAGCAATCAGCCCCAGCATTTT,CASSTTGSNQPQHF
17,TRBV10-3,.,TRBD2,TRBJ2-1,TGTGCCATCAGTGAACTAGCGGGGGACCCGGCAGCAAATGAGCAGTTCTTC,CAISELAGDPAANEQFF
13,TRBV2,few,.,TRBJ2-1,TGTGCCAGCAGCGGGGGGCAGTACAATGAGCAGTTCTTC,CASSGGQYNEQFF
16,TRBV7-9,.,TRBD2,TRBJ2-1,TGTGCCAGCATCCGGAGACTAGCGGGGGGCCACAATGAGCAGTTCTTC,CASIRRLAGGHNEQFF
14,TRBV5-1,.,.,TRBJ1-2,TGCGCCAGCAGCTTGGCAGGGAATACCTATGGCTACACCTTC,CASSLAGNTYGYTF
15,TRBV25-1,.,TRBD1,TRBJ1-2,TGTGCCAGCAGTGTAGGATGGGACAGCGTTAATGGCTACACCTTC,CASSVGWDSVNGYTF
16,TRBV6-6,.,TRBD1,TRBJ1-5,TGTGCCAGCAGTCCAAGGGGACAGCATAGCAATCAGCCCCAGCATTTT,CASSPRGQHSNQPQHF
15,TRBV5-1,.,TRBD1,TRBJ1-2,TGCGCCAGCAGCTTGGCCCTGGGACAGAACTATGGCTACACCTTC,CASSLALGQNYGYTF
14,TRBV5-6,.,TRBD1,TRBJ2-4,TGTGCCAGCAGCCCACAGGGGGCACGAGGCATTCAGTACTTC,CASSPQGARGIQYF
14,TRBV5-1,.,TRBD1,TRBJ2-7,TGCGCCAGCAGGCCCAACAGGGGGGCCTACGAGCAGTACTTC,CASRPNRGAYEQYF
20,TRBV4-1,.,TRBD1,TRBJ2-7,TGCGCCAGCAGCCAACCCTCCTTCTGGGACAGCCCTTTTCAATCCTACGAGCAGTACTTC,CASSQPSFWDSPFQSYEQYF
15,TRBV7-2,.,.,TRBJ2-7,TGTGCCAGCAGCTTAGGAGGTAGCACAAGCTACGAGCAGTACTTC,CASSLGGSTSYEQYF
17,TRBV18,.,.,TRBJ2-2,TGTGCCAGCTCACCACCCGGGGCAGGGGCGAACACCGGGGAGCTGTTTTTT,CASSPPGAGANTGELFF
16,TRBV21-1,.,.,TRBJ2-3,TGTGCCAGCAGCAGTAGAGCGGGGGGGTTCACAGATACGCAGTATTTT,CASSSRAGGFTDTQYF
15,TRBV9,few,.,TRBJ1-5,TGTGCCAGCAGCGCCCTCTCGGACAGTGGTCAGCCCCAGCATTTT,CASSALSDSGQPQHF
16,TRBV28,.,.,TRBJ2-3,TGTGCCAGCAGCCATCCAGAACCCCCGAGCACAGATACGCAGTATTTT,CASSHPEPPSTDTQYF
16,TRBV9,.,TRBD2,TRBJ2-5,TGTGCCAGCAGCGGGATAGCGGGGGGTGTAGGAGAGACCCAGTACTTC,CASSGIAGGVGETQYF
15,TRBV4-3,.,.,TRBJ1-4,TGCGCCAGCAGTCAAGCATTGGAGGTTCGAGAAAAACTGTTTTTT,CASSQALEVREKLFF